The 7 T cell receptor beta chains below were found in one sample sequenced in a study of response to subunit inactivated influenza vaccine. TCRdb passed the RT-PCR reads through MiXCR, listing each CDR3 protein once. The sample has around 320,000 distinct CDR3 sequences, 22% seen once. The sample consisted of PBMCs from blood, taken 21 months after vaccination. The receptors here all came from a man between 50 and 69 years old who received an inactivated influenza vaccine.

The rearrangement joins TRBV20-1 to TRBJ2-5, with 7 bases fitting TRBD1. Germline V gene lookup returns CDR1 DFQATT and CDR2 SNEGSKA (reference sequence). This CDR3 comprises 15 residues. V lost 0 bases to trimming and J lost 2 bases; unmatched junction nucleotides: 6. CDR3 nucleotides: TGCAGTGCTAGAGATATGAGGGACAGTCAAGAGACCCAGTACTTC. Translation gives CSARDMRDSQETQYF.

This clonotype was observed a handful of times. This sequence joins TRBV24-1 and TRBJ2-3; D remains unclear. CDR1 and CDR2 from the germline V gene are KGHDR and SFDVKD. V lost 4 bases and J lost 0, with 4 bases in between. The length of the CDR3 is 13 residues. CDR3 amino acids: CATSDLSTDTQYF. For the CDR3, the DNA is TGTGCCACCAGTGACCTAAGCACAGATACGCAGTATTTT.

This clonotype was seen more than once but under ten times. The V gene is TRBV5-5, the J gene TRBJ1-1; 7 positions agree with TRBD1. The CDR3 loop spans 15 amino acids. Germline CDR1 SGHKS, CDR2 YYEKEE (reference sequence). Trimming cost V 3 bases and J 4 bases; bases outside gene matches: 9. Written as DNA, the CDR3 is TGTGCCAGCAGCTCACAACAGGGGCGCGGCACTGAAGCTTTCTTT. It translates to CASSSQQGRGTEAFF.

This clonotype was detected ten times or more. The chain couples TRBV4-3 to TRBJ1-2; 9 nucleotides match TRBD1. V shed 4 bases and J 3 bases; nucleotides not matched to a gene: 0. Germline CDR1 LGHNA, CDR2 YSLEER. This CDR3 spans 13 amino acids. The CDR3 spells CASSRTGDYGYTF. Written as DNA, the CDR3 is TGCGCCAGCAGCCGGACAGGGGACTATGGCTACACCTTC.

This clonotype was seen more than once but under ten times. V gene TRBV6-1 combines with J gene TRBJ1-4; 10 positions match TRBD1. Unmatched junction bases numbered 3, after V lost 5 bases and J lost 6 bases. This CDR3 contains 14 residues. Germline V lookup: CDR1 MNHNS, CDR2 SASEGT. The CDR3 nucleotides are TGTGCCAGCAGTACGGGGACAGGGGATGAAAAACTGTTTTTT. It codes for CASSTGTGDEKLFF.

The rearrangement uses TRBV20-1 and TRBJ1-2; possible D gene TRBD1, 5 bases. The V gene's germline CDR1 is DFQATT and CDR2 SNEGSKA (reference sequence). V lost 6 bases to trimming and J lost 4 bases, with 15 bases between them. The CDR3 contains 13 residues. As DNA, the CDR3 is TGCAGTGCAACCGGGACGAAATCCTATGGCTACACCTTC. It is translated as CSATGTKSYGYTF.

This clonotype was recorded a few times. The CDR3 protein is CSARGYWNTEAFF. Written as DNA, the CDR3 is TGCAGTGCTAGGGGATACTGGAACACTGAAGCTTTCTTT. The chain combines TRBV20-1 with TRBJ1-1; D gene ambiguous. V shed 3 bases and J shed 1 base, with 9 bases lying between them. Per germline, CDR1 DFQATT and CDR2 SNEGSKA (reference sequence). The length of the CDR3 is 13 residues.